The TCR beta chain under discussion was sequenced for a study of graft-versus-host responses after intestinal transplantation. Study-wide points: Ileal or blood samples showed some GvH clones first, and such clones were also found in recipient marrow.

The CDR3 length is 17 residues. With 0 bases removed from V and 1 base from J, the gap between germline ends came to 14 bases. Germline assignment: CDR1 SGHRS and CDR2 YFSETQ. As concerns this clone: No antigen is known for it.

Libraries were prepared by immunoSEQ multiplex PCR; TCRdb keeps only in-frame clonotypes and omits some of them. The sample holds over 75,000 clones, 70% to 90% seen once. The clonotype originates from a human donor who received an intestinal transplant. Material: unstimulated CD4+ T cells sorted from spleen or lymph node cells, obtained before intestinal transplant. The V gene is TRBV5-1, the J gene TRBJ2-4; no definite D call. This chain's CDR3 is CASSLDSRSSAKNIQYF. The CDR3 coding sequence is TGCGCCAGCAGCTTGGATTCTAGATCCTCCGCCAAAAACATTCAGTACTTC.